This T cell receptor beta chain was sequenced in a study of cytomegalovirus exposure and HLA in healthy donors. 60 Vbeta and 13 Jbeta primers were used in PCR. The assay was immunoSEQ multiplex PCR, and TCRdb's table has in-frame clones only and misses some. The sample lists some 180,000 clones, roughly 85% seen once, with about 2.5% in the top ten. The receptor was derived from a woman aged 45-65 years in good health and CMV-seronegative. Sequenced input: PBMCs.

This CDR3 is CSVIEDTGELFF. Here the CDR3 DNA reads TGCAGCGTTATCGAGGACACCGGGGAGCTGTTTTTT. The chain couples TRBV29-1 to TRBJ2-2; D is unresolved. The length of the CDR3 is 12 residues. Germline CDR1 SQVTM, CDR2 ANQGSEA. Deletions cut 5 bases from V and 3 bases from J, with 7 bases between.